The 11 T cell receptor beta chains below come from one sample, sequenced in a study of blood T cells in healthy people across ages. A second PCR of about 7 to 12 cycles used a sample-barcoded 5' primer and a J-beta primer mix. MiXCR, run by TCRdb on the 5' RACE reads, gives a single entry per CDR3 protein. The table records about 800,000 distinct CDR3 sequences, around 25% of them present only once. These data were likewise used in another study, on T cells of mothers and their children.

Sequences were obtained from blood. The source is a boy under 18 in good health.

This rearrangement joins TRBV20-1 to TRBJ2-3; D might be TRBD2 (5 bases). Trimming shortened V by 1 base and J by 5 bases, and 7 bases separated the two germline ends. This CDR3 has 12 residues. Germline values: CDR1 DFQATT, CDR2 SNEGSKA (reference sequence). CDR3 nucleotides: TGCAGTGCTAGAGTGGGGAGAGATACGCAGTATTTT. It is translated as CSARVGRDTQYF.

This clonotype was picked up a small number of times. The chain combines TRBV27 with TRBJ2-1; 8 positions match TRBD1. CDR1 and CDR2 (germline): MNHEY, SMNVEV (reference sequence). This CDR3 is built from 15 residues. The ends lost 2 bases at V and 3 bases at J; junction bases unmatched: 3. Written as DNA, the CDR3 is TGTGCCAGCAGTTTACGCGACAGGGGCTACAATGAGCAGTTCTTC. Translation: CASSLRDRGYNEQFF.

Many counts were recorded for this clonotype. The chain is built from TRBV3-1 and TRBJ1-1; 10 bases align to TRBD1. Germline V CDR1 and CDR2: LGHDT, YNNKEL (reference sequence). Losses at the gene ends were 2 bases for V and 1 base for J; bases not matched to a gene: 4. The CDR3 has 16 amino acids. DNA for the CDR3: TGTGCCAGCAGCCAAAGTTGGGACAGGGGGAACACTGAAGCTTTCTTT. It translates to CASSQSWDRGNTEAFF. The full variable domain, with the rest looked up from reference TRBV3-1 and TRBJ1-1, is DTAVSQTPKYLVTQMGNDKSIKCEQNLGHDTMYWYKQDSKKFLKIMFSYNNKELIINETVPNRFSPKSPDKAHLNLHINSLELGDSAVYFCASSQSWDRGNTEAFFGQGTRLTVV.

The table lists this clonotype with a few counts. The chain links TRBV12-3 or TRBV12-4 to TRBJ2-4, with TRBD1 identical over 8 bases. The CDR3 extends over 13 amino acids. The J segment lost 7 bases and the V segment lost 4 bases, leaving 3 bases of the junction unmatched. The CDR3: CASSSDRVNIQYF. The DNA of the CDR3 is TGTGCCAGCAGTTCGGACAGGGTGAACATTCAGTACTTC.

CDR3 bases: TGTGCCAGCAGCCAAAGAGCCGGCGTCCCCCCGGTGGAGCAGTTCTTC. This codes for CASSQRAGVPPVEQFF. The chain couples TRBV14 to TRBJ2-1; no definite D call. V was pared by 2 bases and J by 10 bases, with 21 bases between. The CDR3 contains 16 residues. The germline CDR1 and CDR2 sequences are SGHDN and FVKESK. Full variable domain (remainder filled in from reference TRBV14 and TRBJ2-1): EAGVTQFPSHSVIEKGQTVTLRCDPISGHDNLYWYRRVMGKEIKFLLHFVKESKQDESGMPNNRFLAERTGGTYSTLKVQPAELEDSGVYFCASSQRAGVPPVEQFFGPGTRLTVL.

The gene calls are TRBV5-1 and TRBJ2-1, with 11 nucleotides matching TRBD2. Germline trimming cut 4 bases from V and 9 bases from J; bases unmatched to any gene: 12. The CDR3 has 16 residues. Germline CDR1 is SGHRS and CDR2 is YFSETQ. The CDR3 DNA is TGCGCCAGCAGCCCCCGAGTAGCGGGGGGGCAAGGTGAGCAGTTCTTC. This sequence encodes CASSPRVAGGQGEQFF.

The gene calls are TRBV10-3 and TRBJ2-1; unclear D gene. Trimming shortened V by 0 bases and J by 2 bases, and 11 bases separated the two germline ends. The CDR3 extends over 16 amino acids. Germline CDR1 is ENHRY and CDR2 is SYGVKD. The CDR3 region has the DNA TGTGCCATCAGTGAGTCTGAGGAAAAGACCTACAATGAGCAGTTCTTC. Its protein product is CAISESEEKTYNEQFF.

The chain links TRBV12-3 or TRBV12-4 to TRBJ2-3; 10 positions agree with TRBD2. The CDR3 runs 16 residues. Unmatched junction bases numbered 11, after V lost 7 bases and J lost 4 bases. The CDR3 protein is CASTLTSGIDSDTQYF. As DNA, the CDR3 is TGTGCCAGCACCCTCACTAGCGGGATAGACTCAGATACGCAGTATTTT.

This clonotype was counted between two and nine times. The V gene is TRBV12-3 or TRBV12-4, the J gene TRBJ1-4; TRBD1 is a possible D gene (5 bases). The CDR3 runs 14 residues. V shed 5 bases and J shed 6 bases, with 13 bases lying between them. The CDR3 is CASSVDIPDEKLFF. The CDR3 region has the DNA TGTGCCAGCAGTGTGGACATACCAGATGAAAAACTGTTTTTT.

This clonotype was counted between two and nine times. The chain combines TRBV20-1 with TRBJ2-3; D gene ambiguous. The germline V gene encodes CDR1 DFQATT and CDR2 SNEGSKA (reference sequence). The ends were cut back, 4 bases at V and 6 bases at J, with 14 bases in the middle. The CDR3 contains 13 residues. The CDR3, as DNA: TGCAGTGCTAACCCGAACCCCTCGGATACGCAGTATTTT. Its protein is CSANPNPSDTQYF.

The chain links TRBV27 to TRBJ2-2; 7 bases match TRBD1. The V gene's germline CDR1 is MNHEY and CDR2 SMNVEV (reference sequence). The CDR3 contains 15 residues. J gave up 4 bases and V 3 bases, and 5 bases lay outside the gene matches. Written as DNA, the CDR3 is TGTGCCAGCAGTTTTCAAGGGGGCCTCACCGGGGAGCTGTTTTTT. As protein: CASSFQGGLTGELFF.